What follows describes a single T cell receptor (beta chain). These data are taken from a study of T cells in tumors after PD-1 blockade. Study overall: Prior checkpoint blockade, systemic immunosuppressant use, or anti-cancer therapy within 4 weeks excluded patients. Daily vismodegib 150 mg continued in a subset of anti-PD-1-treated patients.

This CDR3 region has 15 residues. V lost 2 bases and J lost 9, with 15 bases in between. CDR1 is SGHTS and CDR2 is YDEGEE in the germline V gene. Assay: immunoSEQ multiplex PCR; the TCRdb copy retains only in-frame clones and omits some. The sample comprises 23,000 or so clones, over 80% of which are singletons, and more than 10% rests with the top ten. The TCR originated in a human donor with basal cell carcinoma. This specimen consisted of PBMCs, obtained after anti-PD-1 treatment. This sequence joins TRBV5-8 and TRBJ1-6, with unresolved D. CDR3 in DNA: TGTGCCAGCAGCTTTTCGACCCAAGTTATTTCACCCCTCCACTTT. This codes for CASSFSTQVISPLHF.